The clone carrying this TCR beta chain was seen a handful of times. What it recognizes is unknown. Trimming removed 7 bases from V and 7 bases from J, with 17 bases in between. This CDR3 comprises 13 residues. Germline V gene data show CDR1 as SQVTM and CDR2 as ANQGSEA. Treatment: oral pan-JAK inhibitor, 5-10 mg twice daily. Alopecia areata patients provided lesional scalp punch biopsies and peripheral blood, both collected for the study. These data belong to a study of CD8+ T cells in alopecia areata. The study, taken as a whole, reports: Tofacitinib significantly reduced both scalp clonality and expanded CD8+ clones among the top 100. Normal skin contains resident alphabeta T cells, and these are also sequenced in scalp samples.

Following RNA extraction, reverse transcription yielded cDNA that acted as the sequencing template. The repertoire was sequenced with immunoSEQ multiplex PCR; TCRdb's copy has only in-frame clones and lacks some. The sample records about 120,000 clones, less than 60% being singletons. Here the sequenced sample was CD4+ T cells sorted from blood, taken at week 24, from a patient treated with tofacitinib. The V call is TRBV29-1, the J call TRBJ2-1; the D is unclear. This TCR came from a human donor with alopecia areata. CDR3 sequence: CSAIPRRGNEQFF. For the CDR3, the DNA is TGCAGCGCAATCCCCCGTCGTGGAAATGAGCAGTTCTTC.